What follows are 8 T cell receptor beta chains derived from one specimen sequenced in a study of T cell responses to AZD1222 COVID-19 vaccine. Sequencing was performed with immunoSEQ multiplex PCR; in TCRdb, only in-frame clones are kept and a portion is missing. Here the sample spans about 130,000 clones, more than 80% being singletons. The source material was peripheral blood, sampled 28 days after the second AZD1222 dose. Source of these receptors: an adult who received the AZD1222 COVID-19 vaccine.

J is TRBJ1-1 and V is TRBV2; the match to TRBD1 covers 8 bases. The V and J ends lost 4 bases and 8 bases, in that order; junction bases with no gene match: 9. This CDR3 contains 14 residues. Germline V gives CDR1 SNHLY, CDR2 FYNNEI. The CDR3 sequence: CASSVGTGRDEAFF. CDR3 coding DNA: TGTGCCAGCAGTGTAGGGACAGGCAGAGACGAAGCTTTCTTT.

The chain couples TRBV7-2 to TRBJ1-3, with a weak D call TRBD1 (5 bases). V was shortened by 6 bases and J by 0 bases, with 15 bases between the two germline ends. Germline assignment: CDR1 SGHTA and CDR2 FQGNSA. The CDR3 loop spans 16 amino acids. The chain's CDR3 is CASSLWTRSSGNTIYF. Written as DNA, the CDR3 is TGTGCCAGCAGTCTCTGGACAAGGAGCTCTGGAAACACCATATATTTT.

The V call is TRBV15, the J call TRBJ2-7; maybe TRBD2 (6 bases). Per the germline V gene, CDR1 is LNHNV and CDR2 is YYDKDF (reference sequence). V was cut by 3 bases and J by 2 bases, with 8 bases left in between. The CDR3 consists of 13 residues. This CDR3 reads CATSRGGTYEQYF. The CDR3 DNA is TGTGCCACCAGCAGGGGAGGAACCTACGAGCAGTACTTC. Full variable domain (remainder filled in from reference TRBV15 and TRBJ2-7): DAMVIQNPRYQVTQFGKPVTLSCSQTLNHNVMYWYQQKSSQAPKLLFHYYDKDFNNEADTPDNFQSRRPNTSFCFLDIRSPGLGDTAMYLCATSRGGTYEQYFGPGTRLTVT.

This chain connects TRBV21-1 to TRBJ2-5; TRBD2 is taken as the D call from the table, unchecked against the DNA. TRBV21-1 is described as a pseudogene. There are 18 residues in the CDR3. The CDR3 region is CASSKGIGGPPPQGAQYF. The DNA of the CDR3 is TGTGCCAGCAGCAAAGGGATCGGGGGACCTCCCCCCCAAGGGGCCCAGTACTTC.

The chain carries TRBV6-5 and TRBJ2-2; TRBD2 is a possible D gene (5 bases). Trimming pared 4 bases from V and 6 bases from J, leaving 9 bases between. The CDR3 is made up of 13 amino acids. The germline gives CDR1 MNHEY, CDR2 SVGAGI. CDR3 nucleotides: TGTGCCAGCAGTTCTCAGGAGGCCGGGGAGCTGTTTTTT. This encodes CASSSQEAGELFF.

The chain carries TRBV5-4 and TRBJ2-1; D is unresolved. This CDR3 is 16 amino acids long. The V gene lost 2 bases and the J gene lost 4 bases, with 16 bases spanning the gap. Looked up from germline, CDR1 is SGHNT and CDR2 is YYREEE (reference sequence). The CDR3 DNA follows: TGTGCCAGCAGCTTAGGAGTGGGCAAGAAATACAATGAGCAGTTCTTC. It specifies CASSLGVGKKYNEQFF.

This clone was seen only once. The chain has TRBV7-9 and TRBJ1-4; the D is unclear. Germline-derived CDR1 and CDR2 are SEHNR and FQNEAQ (reference sequence). The CDR3 contains 11 residues. The ends were cut back, 9 bases at V and 6 bases at J, with 8 bases in the middle. The CDR3 nucleotides read TGTGCCAGTGGCTACGATGAAAAACTGTTTTTT. Amino acid sequence: CASGYDEKLFF.

J is TRBJ2-2 and V is TRBV29-1, with D perhaps matching TRBD2 (6 bases). The germline CDR1 and CDR2 sequences are SQVTM and ANQGSEA. The CDR3 extends over 12 amino acids. V lost 6 bases, J lost 6 bases, and 11 bases lay in between. The CDR3 region has the DNA TGCAGCGTCATGGGGGAGGCCGGGGAGCTGTTTTTT. This codes for CSVMGEAGELFF.